The clone carrying this T cell receptor beta chain was seen many times. Unfractionated whole blood served as the source for total RNA extraction. This sample is drawn from a study of human T cells and chemical hapten exposure. On the study more broadly: Minor pooled library volume differences mainly drove per-sample TCR yield variation.

There are 12 residues in the CDR3. Losses at the gene ends were 7 bases for V and 4 bases for J; bases not matched to a gene: 5. Germline V lookup: CDR1 SQVTM, CDR2 ANQGSEA. The study used a library that attached unique molecular identifiers to individual cDNA molecules. TCRdb re-called the reads with MiXCR, one entry per CDR3 protein. The sample holds more than 100,000 distinct CDR3 sequences, 8.5% to 9% seen once. This receptor was obtained from a human donor in good health. Some clones in this sample may be carry-over from other donors' samples. The specimen sequenced was whole blood. The chain uses TRBV29-1 and TRBJ2-7, with 9 bases that match TRBD1. In DNA form, the CDR3 reads TGCAGCGCCGGGACAGGGATTTACGAGCAGTACTTC. As protein: CSAGTGIYEQYF.